Below are 30 T cell receptor beta chains sequenced from a single sample in a study of OX40 agonist ivuxolimab in advanced cancers. The method was immunoSEQ multiplex PCR; TCRdb's version includes in-frame clones alone and lacks a portion of them. The table has over 90,000 clones, approximately 94% seen once. The sequencing here drew on CD4+ or CD8+ T cells sorted from blood, taken in a trial of the OX40 agonist ivuxolimab. The source is an adult with an advanced solid tumor such as melanoma, head and neck, liver or kidney cancer.

The genes are TRBV14 and TRBJ2-2, with D perhaps matching TRBD1 (5 bases). The CDR3 contains 16 residues. The V gene lost 3 bases and the J gene lost 1 base, with 12 bases spanning the gap. CDR1 SGHDN and CDR2 FVKESK come from the germline V gene. The CDR3 DNA sequence: TGTGCCAGCAGCCATGTGCGAAGGGGGAACACCGGGGAGCTGTTTTTT. Its translation: CASSHVRRGNTGELFF.

The chain has TRBV7-2 and TRBJ2-3; the match to TRBD2 covers 8 bases. Germline V gene lookup returns CDR1 SGHTA and CDR2 FQGNSA. Trimming cost V 0 bases and J 4 bases; bases outside gene matches: 3. CDR3 length equals 15 residues. The DNA for the CDR3 is TGTGCCAGCAGCTTAGCGGGACTAGTCGCAGATACGCAGTATTTT. This translates into CASSLAGLVADTQYF.

V and J are TRBV5-6 and TRBJ2-3; D gene uncertain. The V end lost 1 base, the J end lost 5 bases, and 5 bases lay between the germline ends. Germline-derived CDR1 and CDR2 are SGHDT and YYEEEE. The CDR3 is made up of 12 amino acids. The CDR3 is CASSLPGDTQYF. In DNA form, the CDR3 reads TGTGCCAGCAGCTTGCCGGGAGATACGCAGTATTTT.

The chain joins TRBV9 to TRBJ1-4, with 7 bases that match TRBD1. CDR1 and CDR2 from the germline V gene are SGDLS and YYNGEE. The ends lost 4 bases at V and 2 bases at J; junction bases unmatched: 8. The CDR3 loop spans 16 amino acids. This chain's CDR3 is CASSPGDRVTNEKLFF. The CDR3 nucleotides are TGTGCCAGCAGCCCGGGAGACAGGGTTACTAATGAAAAACTGTTTTTT. Supplemented by reference TRBV9 and TRBJ1-4, the full variable domain reads DSGVTQTPKHLITATGQRVTLRCSPRSGDLSVYWYQQSLDQGLQFLIQYYNGEERAKGNILERFSAQQFPDLHSELNLSSLELGDSALYFCASSPGDRVTNEKLFFGSGTQLSVL.

This clone is a singleton in its sample. This chain joins TRBV5-1 and TRBJ2-3; D perhaps matches TRBD1 (6 bases). V was cut by 0 bases and J by 0 bases, with 14 bases left in between. Germline CDR1 reads SGHRS; CDR2 reads YFSETQ. The CDR3 is 17 amino acids. The CDR3 DNA follows: TGCGCCAGCAGCTTGGCCTGGACAGAACGAAGCACAGATACGCAGTATTTT. It specifies CASSLAWTERSTDTQYF.

V is TRBV7-3 and J is TRBJ2-5; possible D gene TRBD2, 5 bases. V was cut by 5 bases and J by 2 bases, with 12 bases left in between. The CDR3 consists of 14 residues. Per the germline V gene, CDR1 is SGHTA and CDR2 is FQGTGA. The CDR3 DNA reads as TGTGCCAGCAGCCCTGGGAGCATTCAAGAGACCCAGTACTTC. Translation gives CASSPGSIQETQYF.

This sequence joins TRBV21-1 and TRBJ2-5; the table names TRBD2, a call not compared with the DNA. TRBV21-1 is labeled a pseudogene. This CDR3 is 16 amino acids long. The CDR3 DNA is TGTGCCAGCAGCAAAAAAATGCCCGGGAGCCAAGAGACCCAGTACTTC. As protein: CASSKKMPGSQETQYF.

This rearrangement joins TRBV27 to TRBJ1-5; unclear D gene. Germline V gives CDR1 MNHEY, CDR2 SMNVEV (reference sequence). V lost 6 bases to trimming and J lost 1 base, with 10 bases between them. The CDR3 is 14 amino acids. DNA for the CDR3: TGTGCCAGCAGAAAGGGCGCGAGCAATCAGCCCCAGCATTTT. This sequence encodes CASRKGASNQPQHF.

The chain has TRBV28 and TRBJ1-1; a possible D gene is TRBD1 (5 bases). This CDR3 has 12 residues. Trimming took off 8 bases at V and 3 bases at J, with 10 bases between the two ends. The germline V gene has CDR1 MDHEN and CDR2 SYDVKM. In nucleotides, the CDR3 is TGTGCCAGCGGCCTAGGGGACACTGAAGCTTTCTTT. Encoded protein: CASGLGDTEAFF.

The rearrangement links TRBV4-3 to TRBJ2-3, with TRBD2 as a possible D gene (7 bases). In germline, CDR1 is LGHNA, CDR2 YSLEER. The CDR3 has 17 residues. Deletions cut 6 bases from V and 2 bases from J, with 21 bases between. CDR3 DNA sequence: TGCGCCAGCAGTATAGGGGGAACGGGAGGATTCACAGATACGCAGTATTTT. Translated: CASSIGGTGGFTDTQYF.

V and J are TRBV6-6 and TRBJ2-2; 7 nucleotides line up with TRBD2. The CDR3 totals 15 residues. The germline gives CDR1 MNHNY, CDR2 SVGAGI (reference sequence). V lost 2 bases to trimming and J lost 8 bases; unmatched junction nucleotides: 8. The CDR3 protein is CASSYGDYLRGELFF. CDR3 DNA sequence: TGTGCCAGCAGTTACGGGGACTACCTCAGGGGGGAGCTGTTTTTT.

The CDR3 bases are TGTGCCAGCAGCGTAGCGGCGCGCTATGGCTACACCTTC. Its translation is CASSVAARYGYTF. The V and J genes are TRBV9 and TRBJ1-2, with D hard to call. This CDR3 has 13 amino acids. Germline V CDR1 and CDR2: SGDLS, YYNGEE. V was shortened by 0 bases and J by 4 bases, with 7 bases between the two germline ends.

The chain combines TRBV25-1 with TRBJ2-7, with 7 positions matching TRBD1. The CDR3 length is 14 residues. V lost 1 base, J lost 2 bases, and 2 bases stayed unmatched. Germline V CDR1 and CDR2: MGHDK, SYGVNS. Here the CDR3 reads CASSESTGPYEQYF. The CDR3 DNA reads as TGTGCCAGCAGTGAATCGACAGGGCCCTACGAGCAGTACTTC.

The DNA of the CDR3 is TGTGCCAGCAGTTTAACCCAGGTACGGCTAGCTTTCTTT. Translated, it gives CASSLTQVRLAFF. This chain connects TRBV28 to TRBJ1-1; D gene unclear. CDR1 is MDHEN, CDR2 SYDVKM, per germline. The CDR3 spans 13 residues. V shed 2 bases and J shed 10 bases, with 14 bases lying between them.

The rearrangement joins TRBV27 to TRBJ2-2; 9 bases fit TRBD1. The germline V gene encodes CDR1 MNHEY and CDR2 SMNVEV (reference sequence). Unmatched junction bases numbered 3, after V lost 10 bases and J lost 0 bases. The CDR3 runs to 14 residues. CDR3 in DNA: TGTGCCACCAGACAGGGGGCGAACACCGGGGAGCTGTTTTTT. This encodes CATRQGANTGELFF.

The chain carries TRBV28 and TRBJ2-7, with no clear D. Germline V gene data show CDR1 as MDHEN and CDR2 as SYDVKM. This CDR3 has 11 residues. Trimming removed 6 bases at V and 2 bases at J, with 5 bases between. The CDR3 DNA reads as TGTGCCAGCAGGTCCCCCTACGAGCAGTACTTC. Translating gives CASRSPYEQYF.

V gene TRBV19 combines with J gene TRBJ2-3, with TRBD1 matching 8 bases. CDR3 length: 14 amino acids. The ends lost 2 bases at V and 4 bases at J; junction bases unmatched: 2. From germline, CDR1 is LNHDA and CDR2 SQIVND (reference sequence). This CDR3 is CASSIQGAADTQYF. CDR3 nucleotides: TGTGCCAGTAGTATACAGGGGGCGGCAGATACGCAGTATTTT.

The rearrangement joins TRBV28 to TRBJ1-2; 7 bases match TRBD1. Trimming cost V 5 bases and J 4 bases; bases outside gene matches: 10. Germline CDR1 and CDR2: MDHEN and SYDVKM. The CDR3 contains 15 residues. The CDR3 region is CASSPQDRRSYGYTF. The CDR3 DNA is TGTGCCAGCAGTCCCCAGGACAGGAGGAGCTATGGCTACACCTTC.

Concerning this clone: The sample holds other DNA sequences that translate to the same CDR3. The gene calls are TRBV18 and TRBJ1-1; D is uncertain. The CDR3 is 13 amino acids. V lost 3 bases, J lost 1 base, and 6 bases lay in between. The germline V gene encodes CDR1 KGHSH and CDR2 LQKENI. DNA of the CDR3: TGTGCCAGCTCACCGGGCACGAACACTGAAGCTTTCTTT. It encodes CASSPGTNTEAFF.

V is TRBV7-9 and J is TRBJ1-2; 8 bases line up with TRBD1. The V and J ends lost 6 bases and 6 bases, in that order; junction bases with no gene match: 9. Germline V gene lookup returns CDR1 SEHNR and CDR2 FQNEAQ (reference sequence). The CDR3 runs 14 residues. The CDR3 bases are TGTGCCAGCAGGAACAGGGGGTTTCCGAATGGCTACACCTTC. Protein: CASRNRGFPNGYTF.

The rearrangement links TRBV6-4 to TRBJ1-5; 8 nucleotides match TRBD1. Looked up from germline, CDR1 is MRHNA and CDR2 is SNTAGT. The J segment lost 1 base and the V segment lost 0 bases, leaving 5 bases of the junction unmatched. The CDR3 contains 17 residues. The CDR3: CASSDSIQGVSNQPQHF. Here the CDR3 DNA reads TGTGCCAGCAGTGACTCAATACAGGGGGTAAGCAATCAGCCCCAGCATTTT.

This chain uses TRBV9 with TRBJ1-1, with D possibly being TRBD1 (5 bases). The CDR3 has 14 amino acids. V lost 0 bases to trimming and J lost 2 bases, with 8 bases between them. Germline V gives CDR1 SGDLS, CDR2 YYNGEE. This CDR3 reads CASSVGGTNTEAFF. DNA for the CDR3: TGTGCCAGCAGCGTAGGGGGGACTAACACTGAAGCTTTCTTT.

This rearrangement joins TRBV6-6 to TRBJ1-3; D is undetermined. This CDR3 has 11 residues. V was clipped by 8 bases and J by 11 bases, with 13 bases between them. Germline CDR1 and CDR2: MNHNY and SVGAGI (reference sequence). The CDR3 sequence is CASGPRFPIYF. DNA for the CDR3: TGTGCCAGCGGTCCAAGGTTCCCCATATATTTT.

The chain has TRBV5-4 and TRBJ1-2; TRBD1 might be the D (5 bases). Germline lookup yields CDR1 SGHNT and CDR2 YYREEE (reference sequence). The CDR3 has 14 residues. V gave up 4 bases and J gave up 3 bases, with 13 bases separating them. CDR3 in DNA: TGTGCCAGCAGCCAAGATCCCAGGGACTATGGCTACACCTTC. It codes for CASSQDPRDYGYTF.

V gene TRBV11-1 combines with J gene TRBJ2-7; D assignment may be TRBD1 or TRBD2 (7 bases each). The CDR3 length is 12 residues. The V gene lost 8 bases and the J gene lost 5 bases, with 13 bases spanning the gap. Germline CDR1 and CDR2: SGHAT and FQDESV (reference sequence). CDR3 nucleotides: TGTGCCAGCCGCAGGGGGGGGGACGAGCAGTACTTC. Its protein is CASRRGGDEQYF.

This clone has more than one count but fewer than ten. The V call is TRBV6-4, the J call TRBJ1-5; no firm D call. CDR1 MRHNA and CDR2 SNTAGT come from the germline V gene. CDR3 length: 13 amino acids. The ends were cut back, 4 bases at V and 7 bases at J, with 11 bases in the middle. The CDR3 DNA reads TGTGCCAGCAGTGCCTACGGGAACCAGCCCCAGCATTTT. As protein: CASSAYGNQPQHF.

The V and J genes are TRBV28 and TRBJ2-1, with 8 bases lining up with TRBD1. Unmatched junction bases numbered 9, after V lost 10 bases and J lost 7 bases. The V gene's germline CDR1 is MDHEN and CDR2 SYDVKM. This CDR3 is built from 13 residues. The CDR3 DNA sequence: TGTGCCACAAACGACAGGGGTGGTAATGAGCAGTTCTTC. It translates to CATNDRGGNEQFF.

This chain links TRBV6-5 with TRBJ2-7; D is ambiguous. The CDR3 runs 15 residues. V lost 0 bases, J lost 3 bases, and 12 bases lay in between. Germline V gene data show CDR1 as MNHEY and CDR2 as SVGAGI. The CDR3 DNA reads as TGTGCCAGCAGTTACTCGCAGACCCTGGGCTACGAGCAGTACTTC. It codes for CASSYSQTLGYEQYF.

The chain uses TRBV19 and TRBJ1-4; tentative D call: TRBD1 (6 bases). V was shortened by 0 bases and J by 5 bases, with 16 bases between the two germline ends. CDR1 is LNHDA, CDR2 SQIVND, per germline (reference sequence). CDR3 size: 17 residues. Here the CDR3 DNA reads TGTGCCAGTAGTATAGATCTCAGGCACAGGGACAATGAAAAACTGTTTTTT. It specifies CASSIDLRHRDNEKLFF.

As DNA, the CDR3 is TGTGCCAGCAGCTTGGTACCCATTTTCCTCTACAATGAGCAGTTCTTC. Residues: CASSLVPIFLYNEQFF. The chain uses TRBV5-5 and TRBJ2-1; no reliable D call. The ends were cut back, 0 bases at V and 3 bases at J, with 13 bases in the middle. The CDR3 consists of 16 residues. Germline CDR1 and CDR2: SGHKS and YYEKEE (reference sequence).